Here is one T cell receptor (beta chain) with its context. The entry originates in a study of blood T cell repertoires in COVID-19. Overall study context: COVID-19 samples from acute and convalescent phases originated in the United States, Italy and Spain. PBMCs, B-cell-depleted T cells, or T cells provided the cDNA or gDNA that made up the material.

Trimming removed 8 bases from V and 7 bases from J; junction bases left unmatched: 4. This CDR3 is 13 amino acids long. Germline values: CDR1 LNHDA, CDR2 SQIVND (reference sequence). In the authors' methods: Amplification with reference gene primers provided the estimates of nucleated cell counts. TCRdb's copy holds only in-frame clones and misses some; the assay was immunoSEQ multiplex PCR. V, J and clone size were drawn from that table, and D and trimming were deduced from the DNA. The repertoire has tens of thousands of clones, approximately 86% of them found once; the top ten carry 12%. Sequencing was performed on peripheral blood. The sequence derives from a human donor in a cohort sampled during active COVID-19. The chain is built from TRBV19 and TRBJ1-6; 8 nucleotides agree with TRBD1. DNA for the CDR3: TGTGCCAGTCGACAGGGGTGGAATTCACCCCTCCACTTT. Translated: CASRQGWNSPLHF.